The 28 T cell receptor beta chains listed next were all sequenced from one sample in a study of beta chain features in type 1 diabetes. Since all of the isolated RNA was reverse transcribed, expressed TCRB transcripts were what got sequenced. Method: immunoSEQ multiplex PCR; TCRdb's copy keeps in-frame clones and lacks some. The sample holds under 550,000 clones; approximately 10% are singletons and the top ten take approximately 0.05%. Sequencing input: naive CD4+ T cells from blood. Every receptor here comes from a woman under 30 in good health.

Concerning this clone: The sample holds other DNA sequences that translate to the same CDR3. The chain joins TRBV9 to TRBJ2-1; D could derive from TRBD1 or TRBD2 (5 bases each). Germline V gene data show CDR1 as SGDLS and CDR2 as YYNGEE. Trimming took off 0 bases at V and 0 bases at J, with 7 bases between the two ends. This CDR3 is 15 amino acids long. CDR3 in amino acids: CASSVAGGSYNEQFF. DNA for the CDR3: TGTGCCAGCAGCGTAGCTGGGGGCTCCTACAATGAGCAGTTCTTC.

The genes are TRBV19 and TRBJ2-4; the D call may be TRBD1 or TRBD2 (5 bases each). This CDR3 comprises 13 residues. V dropped 4 bases and J dropped 7 bases, with 11 bases sitting between them. Germline lookup yields CDR1 LNHDA and CDR2 SQIVND (reference sequence). This chain's CDR3 is CASSRGFGNIQYF. In DNA, the CDR3 is TGTGCCAGTAGTAGGGGGTTTGGGAACATTCAGTACTTC.

The CDR3 coding sequence is TGTGCCAGCAGCCTCAAAACAGGGTGGGACACCGGGGAGCTGTTTTTT. Translated, it gives CASSLKTGWDTGELFF. V usage is TRBV11-1 and J usage is TRBJ2-2; a weak D match, TRBD1 (6 bases). CDR1 is SGHAT, CDR2 FQDESV, per germline (reference sequence). The V end lost 5 bases, the J end lost 3 bases, and 16 bases lay between the germline ends. There are 16 residues in the CDR3.

This clone was recorded many times. The chain combines TRBV13 with TRBJ2-7; no firm D call. CDR1 and CDR2 from the germline V gene are PRHDT and FYEKMQ (reference sequence). CDR3 length: 12 residues. Trimming took 2 bases from V and 2 from J, leaving 4 bases between them. The CDR3, as DNA: TGTGCCAGCAGCTTACTAGCCTACGAGCAGTACTTC. It specifies CASSLLAYEQYF. Full variable domain (remainder filled in from reference TRBV13 and TRBJ2-7): AAGVIQSPRHLIKEKRETATLKCYPIPRHDTVYWYQQGPGQDPQFLISFYEKMQSDKGSIPDRFSAQQFSDYHSELNMSSLELGDSALYFCASSLLAYEQYFGPGTRLTVT.

There are a few counts of this clone. V usage is TRBV5-4 and J usage is TRBJ1-2, with TRBD1 matching 7 bases. The V gene end was trimmed by 3 bases and the J gene end by 2 bases; junction bases not matched to a gene: 7. The CDR3 extends over 15 amino acids. Germline values: CDR1 SGHNT, CDR2 YYREEE (reference sequence). The CDR3 region has the DNA TGTGCCAGCAGCTCCCTTGGACAGGCGAACTATGGCTACACCTTC. This encodes CASSSLGQANYGYTF.

This clone was recorded a few times. At one end, the junction sequence differs from germline, possibly due to a read error. V is TRBV7-2 and J is TRBJ1-4; D gene unclear. Germline CDR1 reads SGHTA; CDR2 reads FQGNSA. This CDR3 contains 15 residues. CDR3 loop: CASSLGRGGNKKLFF. CDR3 in DNA: TGTGCCAGCAGCTTAGGTCGAGGTGGTAATAAAAAACTGTTTTTT.

The chain carries TRBV13 and TRBJ2-7, with 7 bases lining up with TRBD2. V gave up 5 bases and J gave up 12 bases; unmatched junction bases: 13. CDR3 length: 13 residues. The germline gives CDR1 PRHDT, CDR2 FYEKMQ (reference sequence). The CDR3 bases are TGTGCCAGCAGCCTCGGGACTACCGTCTATCGGTACTTC. Protein product: CASSLGTTVYRYF.

The rearrangement uses TRBV28 and TRBJ2-1; possible D gene TRBD1, 6 bases. Germline assignment: CDR1 MDHEN and CDR2 SYDVKM. This CDR3 is 13 amino acids long. V was clipped by 2 bases and J by 8 bases, with 10 bases between them. This CDR3 reads CASSLARGYEQFF. CDR3 DNA sequence: TGTGCCAGCAGTTTAGCCAGGGGCTATGAGCAGTTCTTC. Supplemented by reference TRBV28 and TRBJ2-1, the full variable domain reads DVKVTQSSRYLVKRTGEKVFLECVQDMDHENMFWYRQDPGLGLRLIYFSYDVKMKEKGDIPEGYSVSREKKERFSLILESASTNQTSMYLCASSLARGYEQFFGPGTRLTVL.

The sample holds a few counts of this clone. The rearrangement links TRBV19 to TRBJ2-2; D call uncertain. Trimming cost V 4 bases and J 6 bases, with 3 bases left between them. CDR1 LNHDA and CDR2 SQIVND come from the germline V gene (reference sequence). This CDR3 has 11 amino acids. CDR3: CASSTAGELFF. The CDR3, as DNA: TGTGCCAGTAGTACCGCCGGGGAGCTGTTTTTT.

This chain links TRBV2 with TRBJ2-3; TRBD2 matches at 8 bases. This CDR3 has 17 residues. CDR1 is SNHLY and CDR2 is FYNNEI in the germline V gene. The V segment lost 1 base and the J segment 2 bases; nucleotides outside the gene matches: 8. Here the CDR3 DNA reads TGTGCCAGCAGTGAAGGAGCAACTAGCGGACACACAGATACGCAGTATTTT. Residues: CASSEGATSGHTDTQYF.

In its sample, this clone was seen a few times. The rearrangement joins TRBV18 to TRBJ2-7; no clear D gene. Germline lookup yields CDR1 KGHSH and CDR2 LQKENI. V dropped 3 bases and J dropped 5 bases, with 20 bases sitting between them. The CDR3 extends over 16 amino acids. CDR3 amino acids: CASSPIPLGSGNEQYF. CDR3 sequence (DNA): TGTGCCAGCTCACCGATTCCGCTGGGGTCCGGCAACGAGCAGTACTTC.

The V gene is TRBV18, the J gene TRBJ2-5; TRBD1 matches 8 bases. The junction had 14 bases not matched to a gene; V was cut back by 6 bases and J by 2 bases. CDR3 length: 17 residues. Per the germline V gene, CDR1 is KGHSH and CDR2 is LQKENI. CDR3 nucleotide sequence: TGTGCCAGCTCCCGCACCGGGACAGGAAGCCTTCAAGAGACCCAGTACTTC. Translating gives CASSRTGTGSLQETQYF.

V usage is TRBV27 and J usage is TRBJ2-7, with a tentative D call TRBD1 (6 bases). The germline gives CDR1 MNHEY, CDR2 SMNVEV (reference sequence). V lost 5 bases and J lost 0, with 20 bases in between. The CDR3 totals 17 residues. In DNA form, the CDR3 reads TGTGCCAGCAGTCCTTTTCCGGACAGTCAGAGCTCCTACGAGCAGTACTTC. Protein product: CASSPFPDSQSSYEQYF.

This clone was detected only a few times. The rearrangement links TRBV7-9 to TRBJ2-2, with no clear D. Trimming shortened V by 11 bases and J by 4 bases, and 11 bases separated the two germline ends. CDR3 length equals 12 residues. Per germline, CDR1 SEHNR and CDR2 FQNEAQ (reference sequence). This CDR3 reads CAPKGGTGELFF. CDR3 bases: TGTGCCCCGAAGGGCGGCACCGGGGAGCTGTTTTTT. Full variable domain (rest looked up from reference TRBV7-9 and TRBJ2-2): DTGVSQNPRHKITKRGQNVTFRCDPISEHNRLYWYRQTLGQGPEFLTYFQNEAQLEKSRLLSDRFSAERPKGSFSTLEIQRTEQGDSAMYLCAPKGGTGELFFGEGSRLTVL.

This clone showed up just a few times. The chain uses TRBV14 and TRBJ2-1; possible D gene TRBD1, 6 bases. The CDR3 spans 14 residues. CDR1 is SGHDN, CDR2 FVKESK, per germline. V lost 1 base to trimming and J lost 10 bases, with 14 bases between them. CDR3 bases: TGTGCCAGCAGCCAAGCCTCGGACAGCCGGGAGCAGTTCTTC. Protein sequence: CASSQASDSREQFF.

The chain is built from TRBV7-3 and TRBJ2-1; 9 bases fit TRBD2. V lost 5 bases, J lost 7 bases, and 6 bases stayed unmatched. Germline V CDR1 and CDR2: SGHTA, FQGTGA. This CDR3 has 14 amino acids. The CDR3 nucleotides read TGTGCCAGCAGCCCTGGACTAGCGCGGAATGAGCAGTTCTTC. Translation gives CASSPGLARNEQFF.

The CDR3 nucleotides are TGCAGCGTTGAAGATGGGACTAGCGGGGGCTTTCAGTACTTC. Translating it yields CSVEDGTSGGFQYF. This sequence joins TRBV29-1 and TRBJ2-4; 14 nucleotides match TRBD2. The germline V gene has CDR1 SQVTM and CDR2 ANQGSEA. This CDR3 contains 14 residues. V was clipped by 0 bases and J by 11 bases; unmatched bases: 3. Full variable domain (rest looked up from reference TRBV29-1 and TRBJ2-4): SAVISQKPSRDICQRGTSLTIQCQVDSQVTMMFWYRQQPGQSLTLIATANQGSEATYESGFVIDKFPISRPNLTFSTLTVSNMSPEDSSIYLCSVEDGTSGGFQYFGAGTRLSVL.

This clone came up a few times. At one of its ends the junction is not consistent with the germline gene, which may arise from a read error. The rearrangement joins TRBV15 to TRBJ2-3; 8 nucleotides agree with TRBD1. This CDR3 has 16 residues. CDR1 is LNHNV, CDR2 YYDKDF, per germline (reference sequence). The CDR3 DNA is TGTGCCACCAGCAGAGATGTGGCAGGGGGCACATATACGCAGTATTTT. Its protein is CATSRDVAGGTYTQYF.

The CDR3 DNA reads as TGTGCCAGCAGCTTCTCCCAGGGAGAGACCCAGTACTTC. Its protein is CASSFSQGETQYF. This sequence joins TRBV7-2 and TRBJ2-5; D perhaps matches TRBD1 (5 bases). Germline CDR1 and CDR2: SGHTA and FQGNSA. The CDR3 has 13 amino acids. Trimming shortened V by 3 bases and J by 4 bases, and 9 bases separated the two germline ends.

As concerns this clone: This sample also contains other DNA sequences that code for the same CDR3. The chain recombines TRBV7-9 with TRBJ2-3, with D uncertain. Germline values: CDR1 SEHNR, CDR2 FQNEAQ (reference sequence). V was shortened by 5 bases and J by 4 bases, with 7 bases between the two germline ends. This CDR3 spans 12 amino acids. The CDR3 DNA reads TGTGCCAGCAGCCTGGCGCCAGATACGCAGTATTTT. Translation: CASSLAPDTQYF.

This clone was seen a handful of times. This chain connects TRBV29-1 to TRBJ1-1; 7 nucleotides match TRBD1. This CDR3 region has 13 residues. Per the germline V gene, CDR1 is SQVTM and CDR2 is ANQGSEA. The trim removed 4 bases at V and 7 bases at J, leaving 9 bases unmatched. CDR3 region: CSVVKQGVVEAFF. CDR3 nucleotide sequence: TGCAGCGTTGTAAAGCAGGGGGTTGTTGAAGCTTTCTTT.

Only a few counts were recorded for this clone. V usage is TRBV4-3 and J usage is TRBJ1-2, with D tentatively TRBD1 (6 bases). CDR3 length: 15 amino acids. The V end lost 3 bases, the J end lost 4 bases, and 15 bases lay between the germline ends. CDR1 and CDR2 (germline): LGHNA, YSLEER. In nucleotides, the CDR3 is TGCGCCAGCAGCCACAACAGGGCCGGGCCCTATGGCTACACCTTC. Protein sequence: CASSHNRAGPYGYTF.

This clone has more than one count but fewer than ten. The rearrangement uses TRBV7-9 and TRBJ2-4; possible D gene TRBD2, 5 bases. Germline-derived CDR1 and CDR2 are SEHNR and FQNEAQ (reference sequence). V shed 9 bases and J shed 8 bases, with 11 bases lying between them. The CDR3 is 11 amino acids. DNA for the CDR3: TGTGCCAGTCAGGACGGGGACATTCAGTACTTC. It encodes CASQDGDIQYF.

This sequence joins TRBV1 and TRBJ2-7; the table's D gene call, TRBD2, was not cross checked with the DNA. TRBV1 is marked as a pseudogene. This CDR3 comprises 10 residues. The CDR3 loop reads CTSRDLEQYV. In nucleotides, the CDR3 is TGCACCAGCCGAGACCTGGAGCAGTACGTC.

This clone was counted once. This chain connects TRBV2 to TRBJ1-5; D remains unclear. CDR1 is SNHLY, CDR2 FYNNEI, per germline. The CDR3 is 10 residues long. V lost 4 bases to trimming and J lost 10 bases, with 5 bases between them. The CDR3 spells CASSGPPQHF. CDR3 nucleotides: TGTGCCAGCAGTGGACCTCCCCAGCATTTT.

This chain uses TRBV6-7 with TRBJ1-5; D remains ambiguous. TRBV6-7 is assigned to the ORF class and has an uncertain function. V was cut by 2 bases and J by 2 bases, with 13 bases left in between. This CDR3 is 16 amino acids long. CDR3: CASSYKWSQGNQPQHF. CDR3 DNA sequence: TGTGCCAGCAGTTACAAGTGGTCCCAGGGCAATCAGCCCCAGCATTTT.

In this sample, this clone turned up a few times. V gene TRBV5-1 combines with J gene TRBJ1-1; D unclear. Per germline, CDR1 SGHRS and CDR2 YFSETQ. V lost 0 bases and J lost 1, with 10 bases in between. CDR3 length: 15 residues. The CDR3 spells CASSLGGAANTEAFF. In DNA form, the CDR3 reads TGCGCCAGCAGCTTGGGTGGCGCCGCGAACACTGAAGCTTTCTTT.

In DNA, the CDR3 is TGTGCCAGCAGGGGGGATAGCTCCTATAATTCACCCCTCCACTTT. Protein: CASRGDSSYNSPLHF. The chain employs TRBV7-9 and TRBJ1-6; perhaps TRBD1 as D (5 bases). CDR1 is SEHNR, CDR2 FQNEAQ, per germline (reference sequence). The CDR3 spans 15 residues. Trimming cost V 6 bases and J 0 bases, with 9 bases left between them.